This is a list of T cell receptor beta chains from one sample in a study of T-cell reconstitution after alpha-beta-depleted transplantation in children. TCRdb used MiXCR to reprocess the PCR reads, holding one entry per CDR3 protein. Of about 29,000 distinct CDR3 sequences in the sample, over 5% were seen once. The sequenced sample was PBMCs, mostly from graft donor cells, obtained 180 days after TCRalphabeta/CD19-depleted stem cell transplant. Receptor source: a male patient younger than 18 who had a stem cell transplant for acute myeloid leukemia, so the T cells may come from the graft donor. CDR3s leave out the opening cysteine and the closing phenylalanine or tryptophan. The order of the fields is J gene, V gene, CDR3 length, CDR3 protein.

J gene: TRBJ2-2; V gene: TRBV7-3; CDR3 length: 13; CDR3 protein: ASSLDPLAGGELF
J gene: TRBJ1-2; V gene: TRBV12-3/TRBV12-4; CDR3 length: 9; CDR3 protein: ASQTNYGYT
J gene: TRBJ1-5; V gene: TRBV6-5; CDR3 length: 12; CDR3 protein: ASTPDSSNQPQH
J gene: TRBJ1-1; V gene: TRBV20-1; CDR3 length: 13; CDR3 protein: SVSVQGAGNTEAF
J gene: TRBJ2-1; V gene: TRBV3-1; CDR3 length: 15; CDR3 protein: ASCPQYWLPLEDEQF
J gene: TRBJ1-5; V gene: TRBV10-3; CDR3 length: 15; CDR3 protein: AISESQGAFYNQPQH
J gene: TRBJ1-5; V gene: TRBV20-1; CDR3 length: 14; CDR3 protein: SAGRTGDYSNQPQH
J gene: TRBJ2-3; V gene: TRBV28; CDR3 length: 14; CDR3 protein: ASSSRTGTSTDTQY
J gene: TRBJ2-1; V gene: TRBV30; CDR3 length: 14; CDR3 protein: ASRVESGTGGAEQF
J gene: TRBJ2-1; V gene: TRBV7-2; CDR3 length: 12; CDR3 protein: ASSLARNYNEQF
J gene: TRBJ2-3; V gene: TRBV6-5; CDR3 length: 14; CDR3 protein: ASSSAVGRGTDTQY
J gene: TRBJ2-2; V gene: TRBV7-9; CDR3 length: 14; CDR3 protein: ASSLVSGPNTGELF
J gene: TRBJ2-2; V gene: TRBV7-6; CDR3 length: 14; CDR3 protein: ASSLKIESAPGELF
J gene: TRBJ2-1; V gene: TRBV6-5; CDR3 length: 13; CDR3 protein: ASSLLAGGLNEQF
J gene: TRBJ2-3; V gene: TRBV3-1; CDR3 length: 17; CDR3 protein: ASSQSTGTSGRLTDTQY
J gene: TRBJ1-5; V gene: TRBV19; CDR3 length: 11; CDR3 protein: ASSGQGYQPQH
J gene: TRBJ1-5; V gene: TRBV27; CDR3 length: 14; CDR3 protein: ASSLSTESSNQPQH
J gene: TRBJ1-6; V gene: TRBV15; CDR3 length: 13; CDR3 protein: ATSGDRGKNSPLH
J gene: TRBJ2-1; V gene: TRBV20-1; CDR3 length: 14; CDR3 protein: SAKRSSGSLYNEQF
J gene: TRBJ1-1; V gene: TRBV19; CDR3 length: 13; CDR3 protein: ASSIPLGANTEAF
J gene: TRBJ2-5; V gene: TRBV30; CDR3 length: 12; CDR3 protein: AWSERRTQETQY
J gene: TRBJ2-5; V gene: TRBV12-3/TRBV12-4; CDR3 length: 15; CDR3 protein: ASSSTGADFPKETQY
J gene: TRBJ2-3; V gene: TRBV10-3; CDR3 length: 15; CDR3 protein: AIMRGLAGAGTDTQY
J gene: TRBJ1-3; V gene: TRBV10-3; CDR3 length: 12; CDR3 protein: AITLTASGNTIY
J gene: TRBJ2-1; V gene: TRBV6-5; CDR3 length: 15; CDR3 protein: ASSYLRSGRGGNEQF
J gene: TRBJ2-1; V gene: TRBV6-5; CDR3 length: 11; CDR3 protein: ASRTSGYNEQF
J gene: TRBJ2-7; V gene: TRBV28; CDR3 length: 12; CDR3 protein: ASSSAGPDYEQY
J gene: TRBJ1-3; V gene: TRBV15; CDR3 length: 13; CDR3 protein: ATSRRAQAGNTIY
J gene: TRBJ2-7; V gene: TRBV20-1; CDR3 length: 14; CDR3 protein: SARDRGGTRHYEQY
J gene: TRBJ2-1; V gene: TRBV2; CDR3 length: 10; CDR3 protein: ASTPTGGEGF
J gene: TRBJ2-3; V gene: TRBV5-4; CDR3 length: 12; CDR3 protein: ASSLRTAIDTQY
J gene: TRBJ2-3; V gene: TRBV5-4; CDR3 length: 12; CDR3 protein: ASSGGTFSDTQY
J gene: TRBJ2-3; V gene: TRBV29-1; CDR3 length: 15; CDR3 protein: SASGTSGSLSTDTQY
J gene: TRBJ2-7; V gene: TRBV3-1; CDR3 length: 15; CDR3 protein: ASTNRIAGALLYEQY
J gene: TRBJ1-2; V gene: TRBV28; CDR3 length: 10; CDR3 protein: AISLGPLGYT
J gene: TRBJ1-1; V gene: TRBV20-1; CDR3 length: 12; CDR3 protein: SAYRQGMNTEAF
J gene: TRBJ2-2; V gene: TRBV28; CDR3 length: 13; CDR3 protein: ASSLPGGNTGELF